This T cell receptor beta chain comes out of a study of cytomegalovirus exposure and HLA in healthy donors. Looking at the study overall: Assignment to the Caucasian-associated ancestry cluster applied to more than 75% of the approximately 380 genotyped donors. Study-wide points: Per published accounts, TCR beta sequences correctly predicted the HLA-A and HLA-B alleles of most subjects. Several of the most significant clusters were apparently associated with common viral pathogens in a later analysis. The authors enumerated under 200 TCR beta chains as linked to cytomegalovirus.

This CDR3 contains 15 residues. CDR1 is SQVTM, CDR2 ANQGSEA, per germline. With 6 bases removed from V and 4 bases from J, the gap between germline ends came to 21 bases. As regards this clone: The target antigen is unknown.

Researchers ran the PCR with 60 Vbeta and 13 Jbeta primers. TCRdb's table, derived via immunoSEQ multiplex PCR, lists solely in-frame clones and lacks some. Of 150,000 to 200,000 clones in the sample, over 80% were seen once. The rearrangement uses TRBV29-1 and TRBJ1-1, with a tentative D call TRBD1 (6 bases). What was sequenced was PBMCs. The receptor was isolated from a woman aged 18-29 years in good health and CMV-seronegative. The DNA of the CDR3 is TGCAGCGTCGACACTGGGGGGGGGCGTCGCACTGAAGCTTTCTTT. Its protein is CSVDTGGGRRTEAFF.